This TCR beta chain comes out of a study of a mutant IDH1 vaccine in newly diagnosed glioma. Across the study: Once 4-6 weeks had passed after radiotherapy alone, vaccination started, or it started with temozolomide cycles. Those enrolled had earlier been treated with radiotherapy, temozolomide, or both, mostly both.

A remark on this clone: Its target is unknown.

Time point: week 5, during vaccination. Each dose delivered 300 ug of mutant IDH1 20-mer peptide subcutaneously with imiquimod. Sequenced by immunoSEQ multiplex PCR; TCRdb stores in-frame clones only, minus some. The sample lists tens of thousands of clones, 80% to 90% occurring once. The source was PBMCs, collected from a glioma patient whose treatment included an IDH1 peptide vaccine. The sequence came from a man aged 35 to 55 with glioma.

CDR3 sequence (DNA): TGTGCCAGCAGCCAAGGGACGGGACCAGGCGGGAATCGGGGTTACGAGCAGTACTTC. Translated, it gives CASSQGTGPGGNRGYEQYF. The chain links TRBV7-9 to TRBJ2-7; TRBD2 is a possible D gene (6 bases). Germline V CDR1 and CDR2: SEHNR, FQNEAQ (reference sequence). The V end lost 5 bases, the J end lost 4 bases, and 30 bases lay between the germline ends. The CDR3 runs to 19 residues. The full variable domain, rest sourced from reference TRBV7-9 and TRBJ2-7, is DTGVSQNPRHKITKRGQNVTFRCDPISEHNRLYWYRQTLGQGPEFLTYFQNEAQLEKSRLLSDRFSAERPKGSFSTLEIQRTEQGDSAMYLCASSQGTGPGGNRGYEQYFGPGTRLTVT.